These 32 T cell receptor beta chains came from one sample sequenced in a study of shared clonotypes between healthy human individuals. Produced via immunoSEQ multiplex PCR; TCRdb's table is partial and in-frame only. This table holds about 2.2 million clones, 90% to 95% found once. Naive CD8 cells lacked CD45RO and underwent positive selection for CCR7, leaving out terminally differentiated effector memory CD45RA+ cells. The sequenced material came from naive CD8+ T cells from PBMCs. The source of these receptors is a man aged 18 to 35 in good health. Some clones in this sample may be carry-over from other donors' samples.

A remark on this clone: This specimen includes other DNA sequences encoding the same CDR3. The chain links TRBV7-9 to TRBJ2-3, with 10 nucleotides matching TRBD2. CDR3 length: 16 residues. J gave up 0 bases and V 0 bases, and 0 bases lay outside the gene matches. Germline V gene lookup returns CDR1 SEHNR and CDR2 FQNEAQ (reference sequence). CDR3 in DNA: TGTGCCAGCAGCTTAGCGACTAGCGGGAGCACAGATACGCAGTATTTT. Protein sequence: CASSLATSGSTDTQYF.

Remarks on this clone: At the DNA level, this CDR3 is encoded by other sequences in the same sample as well. The chain joins TRBV9 to TRBJ1-2, with a tentative D call TRBD1 (5 bases). Germline V gene lookup returns CDR1 SGDLS and CDR2 YYNGEE. The CDR3 is 14 amino acids. V was cut by 1 base and J by 2 bases, with 9 bases left in between. The CDR3: CASSVRGANYGYTF. The CDR3 DNA reads TGTGCCAGCAGCGTACGAGGGGCAAACTATGGCTACACCTTC. The whole variable domain, filled in from reference TRBV9 and TRBJ1-2, reads DSGVTQTPKHLITATGQRVTLRCSPRSGDLSVYWYQQSLDQGLQFLIQYYNGEERAKGNILERFSAQQFPDLHSELNLSSLELGDSALYFCASSVRGANYGYTFGSGTRLTVV.

V gene TRBV27 combines with J gene TRBJ1-2, with 8 nucleotides matching TRBD1. The V gene end was trimmed by 6 bases and the J gene end by 4 bases; junction bases not matched to a gene: 10. The CDR3 has 15 residues. Germline loops: CDR1 MNHEY, CDR2 SMNVEV (reference sequence). CDR3 sequence (DNA): TGTGCCAGCAGGGACCCCAGGGGGCGCGGCTATGGCTACACCTTC. Translating gives CASRDPRGRGYGYTF.

This chain connects TRBV7-8 to TRBJ2-2; 8 nucleotides match TRBD1. This CDR3 comprises 15 residues. Germline V gives CDR1 SGHVS, CDR2 FQNEAQ. V dropped 7 bases and J dropped 4; count of bases not matched to a gene: 8. CDR3: CASTSGTGSTGELFF. The CDR3 DNA reads as TGTGCCAGCACATCCGGGACAGGCTCCACCGGGGAGCTGTTTTTT.

The V gene is TRBV19, the J gene TRBJ1-4; 7 positions match TRBD1. V was pared by 5 bases and J by 3 bases, with 9 bases of the junction left unmatched. This CDR3 comprises 16 residues. Germline values: CDR1 LNHDA, CDR2 SQIVND (reference sequence). The DNA of the CDR3 is TGTGCCAGTAGTCTCAATCCCGGGACAGCTAATGAAAAACTGTTTTTT. Residues: CASSLNPGTANEKLFF.

The rearrangement links TRBV29-1 to TRBJ2-3; tentative D call: TRBD1 (5 bases). Germline V gene data show CDR1 as SQVTM and CDR2 as ANQGSEA. V was pared by 6 bases and J by 3 bases, with 10 bases between. The CDR3 consists of 12 residues. The CDR3 DNA sequence: TGCAGCGTCCCGCAGGGAACAGATACGCAGTATTTT. Its translation: CSVPQGTDTQYF.

V gene TRBV10-1 combines with J gene TRBJ2-7; a weak D match, TRBD1 (6 bases). CDR3 length: 13 residues. Germline V lookup: CDR1 WNHNN, CDR2 SYGVQD (reference sequence). V was cut by 2 bases and J by 4 bases, with 9 bases left in between. The CDR3 DNA is TGCGCCAGCAGTGAGGCGACAGGTTACGAGCAGTACTTC. Its translation is CASSEATGYEQYF.

This sequence joins TRBV4-1 and TRBJ2-3; 14 nucleotides line up with TRBD2. V was pared by 1 base and J by 5 bases, with 8 bases of the junction left unmatched. This CDR3 has 18 residues. Germline V gene sequence: CDR1 MGHRA, CDR2 YSYEKL. The CDR3 bases are TGCGCCAGCAGCCAAGTACGACTAGCGGGAGGGCCGGAAGATACGCAGTATTTT. This encodes CASSQVRLAGGPEDTQYF.

The V and J genes are TRBV5-6 and TRBJ2-2; D is unresolved. In germline, CDR1 is SGHDT, CDR2 YYEEEE. CDR3 length: 14 residues. V dropped 6 bases and J dropped 0 bases, with 9 bases sitting between them. The CDR3 loop is CASTPGANTGELFF. CDR3 in DNA: TGTGCCAGCACCCCGGGCGCGAACACCGGGGAGCTGTTTTTT. Filled out from reference TRBV5-6 and TRBJ2-2, the complete variable domain reads DAGVTQSPTHLIKTRGQQVTLRCSPKSGHDTVSWYQQALGQGPQFIFQYYEEEERQRGNFPDRFSGHQFPNYSSELNVNALLLGDSALYLCASTPGANTGELFFGEGSRLTVL.

The chain joins TRBV27 to TRBJ2-2; 8 bases are shared with TRBD2. V gave up 5 bases and J gave up 4 bases; unmatched junction bases: 12. The CDR3 extends over 17 amino acids. Germline V gives CDR1 MNHEY, CDR2 SMNVEV (reference sequence). In DNA form, the CDR3 reads TGTGCCAGCAGTCCCCTTGGGGCGGGAGGCCCCACCGGGGAGCTGTTTTTT. This gives the protein CASSPLGAGGPTGELFF.

The chain has TRBV27 and TRBJ2-2; 7 bases are shared with TRBD1. Trimming removed 5 bases from V and 7 bases from J; junction bases left unmatched: 10. The CDR3 runs to 15 residues. Germline values: CDR1 MNHEY, CDR2 SMNVEV (reference sequence). CDR3 in amino acids: CASSPLGRGYGELFF. CDR3 sequence (DNA): TGTGCCAGCAGTCCCTTAGGCAGGGGGTACGGGGAGCTGTTTTTT.

V and J are TRBV13 and TRBJ1-1, with a weak D call TRBD1 (5 bases). Germline CDR1 reads PRHDT; CDR2 reads FYEKMQ (reference sequence). The CDR3 loop spans 13 amino acids. V lost 8 bases, J lost 7 bases, and 17 bases lay in between. The CDR3 region has the DNA TGTGCCAGCGCCGATGCGGGGGGTGGTGAAGCTTTCTTT. Residues: CASADAGGGEAFF.

Comment on this clone: The sample carries other DNA sequences with the same CDR3. The chain links TRBV27 to TRBJ2-7; tentatively, D is TRBD1 or TRBD2 (6 bases each). Germline loops: CDR1 MNHEY, CDR2 SMNVEV (reference sequence). The CDR3 totals 13 residues. The V end lost 2 bases, the J end lost 6 bases, and 11 bases lay between the germline ends. CDR3 loop: CASSLRGPGEQYF. Here the CDR3 DNA reads TGTGCCAGCAGTTTACGGGGGCCTGGCGAGCAGTACTTC.

V and J are TRBV29-1 and TRBJ2-7, with 9 positions matching TRBD2. This CDR3 region has 14 residues. V shed 5 bases and J 6 bases; nucleotides not matched to a gene: 11. The germline CDR1 and CDR2 sequences are SQVTM and ANQGSEA. CDR3 sequence: CSVPHSGSWGEQYF. CDR3 nucleotide sequence: TGCAGCGTTCCCCATAGCGGGAGTTGGGGCGAGCAGTACTTC.

The rearrangement links TRBV28 to TRBJ2-3; 7 bases fit TRBD2. V dropped 6 bases and J dropped 0; count of bases not matched to a gene: 9. Germline V gene lookup returns CDR1 MDHEN and CDR2 SYDVKM. The CDR3 length is 16 residues. The CDR3 region is CASREAGWDSTDTQYF. The CDR3 DNA is TGTGCCAGCAGGGAAGCGGGATGGGATAGCACAGATACGCAGTATTTT. The full variable domain, completed using reference TRBV28 and TRBJ2-3, is DVKVTQSSRYLVKRTGEKVFLECVQDMDHENMFWYRQDPGLGLRLIYFSYDVKMKEKGDIPEGYSVSREKKERFSLILESASTNQTSMYLCASREAGWDSTDTQYFGPGTRLTVL.

The V call is TRBV28, the J call TRBJ1-5; D call uncertain. V shed 5 bases and J shed 2 bases, with 16 bases lying between them. The CDR3 is 16 amino acids. Germline CDR1 reads MDHEN; CDR2 reads SYDVKM. This chain's CDR3 is CASSPRNPGRNQPQHF. CDR3 bases: TGTGCCAGCAGTCCCCGAAATCCCGGCCGCAATCAGCCCCAGCATTTT.

The chain combines TRBV4-3 with TRBJ2-2; 10 bases line up with TRBD2. The V gene's germline CDR1 is LGHNA and CDR2 YSLEER. This CDR3 comprises 19 residues. The V and J ends lost 0 bases and 4 bases, in that order; junction bases with no gene match: 11. The CDR3 loop is CASSQDLSSGSWGTGELFF. CDR3 sequence (DNA): TGCGCCAGCAGCCAAGACCTGTCTAGCGGGAGTTGGGGCACCGGGGAGCTGTTTTTT.

This clone appeared a single time. This chain joins TRBV5-4 and TRBJ2-3, with 7 bases aligning to TRBD1. Germline CDR1 and CDR2: SGHNT and YYREEE (reference sequence). The CDR3 loop spans 11 amino acids. The V and J ends lost 6 bases and 10 bases, in that order; junction bases with no gene match: 5. The CDR3 nucleotides read TGTGCCAGCACCCTAGGGGGCGCGCAGTATTTT. Protein: CASTLGGAQYF.

This chain's CDR3 is CSVENGQHSYEQYF. The CDR3 region has the DNA TGCAGCGTCGAAAACGGACAGCACTCCTACGAGCAGTACTTC. This chain links TRBV29-1 with TRBJ2-5, with D possibly TRBD1 on 6 matching bases. The last part of the DNA fits TRBJ2-7 better; the J call may be wrong. CDR3 length: 14 amino acids. The germline gives CDR1 SQVTM, CDR2 ANQGSEA.

The chain recombines TRBV4-1 with TRBJ2-7; 7 positions match TRBD1. The CDR3 spans 17 residues. The germline CDR1 and CDR2 sequences are MGHRA and YSYEKL. V lost 1 base to trimming and J lost 1 base; unmatched junction nucleotides: 10. The CDR3, as DNA: TGCGCCAGCAGCCAAGTACTTACAGGGGTTAGGTCCTACGAGCAGTACTTC. Its translation: CASSQVLTGVRSYEQYF.

V and J are TRBV5-4 and TRBJ2-7, with D perhaps matching TRBD1 (5 bases). The V and J ends lost 3 bases and 1 base respectively, with 8 bases between them. Germline loops: CDR1 SGHNT, CDR2 YYREEE (reference sequence). The CDR3 extends over 13 amino acids. Here the CDR3 DNA reads TGTGCCAGCAGCTCAGGGTGGTCCTACGAGCAGTACTTC. Residues: CASSSGWSYEQYF.

The chain employs TRBV29-1 and TRBJ1-2; maybe TRBD1 (6 bases). The ends were cut back, 3 bases at V and 5 bases at J, with 10 bases in the middle. Per the germline V gene, CDR1 is SQVTM and CDR2 is ANQGSEA. CDR3 size: 12 residues. The CDR3 region is CSVEGALYGYTF. The CDR3 DNA is TGCAGCGTTGAGGGGGCCTTGTATGGCTACACCTTC. The full variable domain, in which reference TRBV29-1 and TRBJ1-2 provide the parts outside the CDR3, is SAVISQKPSRDICQRGTSLTIQCQVDSQVTMMFWYRQQPGQSLTLIATANQGSEATYESGFVIDKFPISRPNLTFSTLTVSNMSPEDSSIYLCSVEGALYGYTFGSGTRLTVV.

On this clone itself: The sample holds other DNA sequences that translate to the same CDR3. The chain recombines TRBV9 with TRBJ1-1; D is unresolved. The ends were cut back, 4 bases at V and 4 bases at J, with 8 bases in the middle. Germline CDR1 is SGDLS and CDR2 is YYNGEE. This CDR3 spans 12 amino acids. The CDR3 spells CASSPPSTEAFF. The CDR3 DNA reads as TGTGCCAGCAGCCCACCCAGCACTGAAGCTTTCTTT. The full variable domain, its missing parts supplied by reference TRBV9 and TRBJ1-1, is DSGVTQTPKHLITATGQRVTLRCSPRSGDLSVYWYQQSLDQGLQFLIQYYNGEERAKGNILERFSAQQFPDLHSELNLSSLELGDSALYFCASSPPSTEAFFGQGTRLTVV.

The rearrangement joins TRBV28 to TRBJ2-4, with D possibly TRBD1 on 6 matching bases. This CDR3 comprises 16 residues. Germline lookup yields CDR1 MDHEN and CDR2 SYDVKM. The ends were cut back, 1 base at V and 3 bases at J, with 13 bases in the middle. The CDR3 region has the DNA TGTGCCAGCAGTTTATCCGGGACAAAGAGCAAAAACATTCAGTACTTC. This encodes CASSLSGTKSKNIQYF. The variable domain in full, with the rest retrieved from reference TRBV28 and TRBJ2-4, is DVKVTQSSRYLVKRTGEKVFLECVQDMDHENMFWYRQDPGLGLRLIYFSYDVKMKEKGDIPEGYSVSREKKERFSLILESASTNQTSMYLCASSLSGTKSKNIQYFGAGTRLSVL.

The rearrangement uses TRBV7-9 and TRBJ2-1, with TRBD2 matching 8 bases. In germline, CDR1 is SEHNR, CDR2 FQNEAQ (reference sequence). This CDR3 spans 13 amino acids. V shed 5 bases and J 7 bases; nucleotides not matched to a gene: 4. CDR3 protein: CASSRGGLNEQFF. In DNA, the CDR3 is TGTGCCAGCAGCCGGGGGGGCCTGAATGAGCAGTTCTTC.

The rearrangement links TRBV4-3 to TRBJ2-1, with D maybe TRBD2 (6 bases). From germline, CDR1 is LGHNA and CDR2 YSLEER. The CDR3 totals 13 residues. Trimming took off 3 bases at V and 11 bases at J, with 14 bases between the two ends. The CDR3 DNA reads TGCGCCAGCAGCCAGGCCCCCGGGACTCAGCAGTTCTTC. As protein: CASSQAPGTQQFF.

J is TRBJ2-4 and V is TRBV7-9; D assignment may be TRBD1 or TRBD2 (5 bases each). CDR1 and CDR2 (germline): SEHNR, FQNEAQ (reference sequence). This CDR3 is 13 amino acids long. Trimming took off 7 bases at V and 8 bases at J, with 15 bases between the two ends. DNA of the CDR3: TGTGCCAGCATCACGGGGCCAGGAGACATTCAGTACTTC. As protein: CASITGPGDIQYF.

Comments on this clone: Other nucleotide sequences from this sample produce the same CDR3. The V and J genes are TRBV28 and TRBJ2-7; 7 nucleotides line up with TRBD2. Trimming removed 3 bases from V and 0 bases from J; junction bases left unmatched: 2. This CDR3 is 14 amino acids long. CDR1 and CDR2 from the germline V gene are MDHEN and SYDVKM. The CDR3 region is CASSFSGNSYEQYF. DNA of the CDR3: TGTGCCAGCAGTTTCAGCGGGAACTCCTACGAGCAGTACTTC.

The gene calls are TRBV6-1 and TRBJ1-2, with a possible D match to TRBD1 (5 bases). This CDR3 comprises 13 residues. Trimming left V 6 bases short and J 6 bases short, with 14 bases between. Germline V gene data show CDR1 as MNHNS and CDR2 as SASEGT. The DNA for the CDR3 is TGTGCCAGCAGCTGGGCAGGGAGAAATGGCTACACCTTC. The encoded protein is CASSWAGRNGYTF.

The chain links TRBV29-1 to TRBJ2-2; 14 positions match TRBD2. Germline V gene data show CDR1 as SQVTM and CDR2 as ANQGSEA. Trimming took 6 bases from V and 3 from J; bases not matched to a gene: 9. The CDR3 sequence is 17 residues long. The CDR3 protein is CSVAGLAGVRDTGELFF. Here the CDR3 DNA reads TGCAGCGTCGCGGGACTAGCGGGAGTACGCGACACCGGGGAGCTGTTTTTT.

The chain couples TRBV15 to TRBJ1-2, with D uncertain. Germline CDR1 LNHNV, CDR2 YYDKDF (reference sequence). Trimming stripped 5 bases from V and 8 bases from J, with 15 bases between. The CDR3 totals 13 residues. CDR3 amino acids: CATSFPERRGYTF. The DNA for the CDR3 is TGTGCCACCAGCTTCCCCGAGCGGAGGGGCTACACCTTC. Together with reference TRBV15 and TRBJ1-2, the CDR3 gives the full variable domain: DAMVIQNPRYQVTQFGKPVTLSCSQTLNHNVMYWYQQKSSQAPKLLFHYYDKDFNNEADTPDNFQSRRPNTSFCFLDIRSPGLGDTAMYLCATSFPERRGYTFGSGTRLTVV.

The chain joins TRBV7-9 to TRBJ2-5, with 9 bases identical to TRBD1. The DNA end is a closer match to TRBJ2-7, so the J assignment may be wrong. CDR3 length: 15 residues. Germline CDR1 SEHNR, CDR2 FQNEAQ (reference sequence). DNA of the CDR3: TGTGCCAGCAGCTTAGCTAGGGACAGGGATTACGAGCAGTACTTC. Its translation: CASSLARDRDYEQYF.